Here is one TCR beta chain with its context. Its antigen is not identified. This sample was included in a study of T cell responses to AZD1222 COVID-19 vaccine. Study context: Pooled in the analysis were second doses at about 4 or about 12 weeks. Whole-study results and caveats: Only after the peak T cell response were repertoires sampled. Across spike, vaccine-associated CD4 TCRs were found, dominant at 160-218 and 743-854.

The table came from immunoSEQ multiplex PCR; TCRdb's copy has only in-frame clones and leaves some out. Seen here are some 140,000 clones, 90% observed once, and the top ten hold 1.5% to 2%. The CDR3 consists of 16 residues. Germline values: CDR1 SEHNR, CDR2 FQNEAQ (reference sequence). Trimming removed 5 bases at V and 4 bases at J, with 17 bases between. The sample consisted of peripheral blood, taken on day 0 of AZD1222 vaccination. This TCR was recovered from an adult in good health. The gene calls are TRBV7-9 and TRBJ1-4; D is uncertain. This chain's CDR3 is CASSPGSGAFNEKLFF. CDR3 nucleotides: TGTGCCAGCAGCCCCGGCTCGGGAGCCTTTAATGAAAAACTGTTTTTT.